This T cell receptor beta chain was recovered during a study of early T cells in non-severe SARS-CoV-2 infection. For the study at large: Sequencing targeted bulk RNA from unsorted whole blood, leaving chains unpaired.

V was clipped by 3 bases and J by 0 bases; unmatched bases: 5. The germline CDR1 and CDR2 sequences are SQVTM and ANQGSEA. This CDR3 is 15 amino acids long. Study-level points and caveats: Comparison of clonotypes with VDJdb favored anti-spike CD8 responses while missing private and CD4 specificities.

Unique molecular identifiers (one per individual cDNA molecule) were attached. TCRdb passed the 5' RACE reads through MiXCR, listing each CDR3 protein once. Of about 32,000 distinct CDR3 sequences listed, roughly 5.2% were seen once; the top ten hold approximately 3.5%. This clonotype has a handful of counts. Its antigen is not identified. The V and J genes are TRBV29-1 and TRBJ2-1, with 7 positions matching TRBD2. The sequenced sample was whole blood. This clonotype was sampled from an adult who was a healthcare worker with PCR-confirmed SARS-CoV-2 infection or an uninfected control (not recorded which). CDR3 coding DNA: TGCAGCGTTGAGGGGGGGGTAGTCTCCTACAATGAGCAGTTCTTC. Translated: CSVEGGVVSYNEQFF.